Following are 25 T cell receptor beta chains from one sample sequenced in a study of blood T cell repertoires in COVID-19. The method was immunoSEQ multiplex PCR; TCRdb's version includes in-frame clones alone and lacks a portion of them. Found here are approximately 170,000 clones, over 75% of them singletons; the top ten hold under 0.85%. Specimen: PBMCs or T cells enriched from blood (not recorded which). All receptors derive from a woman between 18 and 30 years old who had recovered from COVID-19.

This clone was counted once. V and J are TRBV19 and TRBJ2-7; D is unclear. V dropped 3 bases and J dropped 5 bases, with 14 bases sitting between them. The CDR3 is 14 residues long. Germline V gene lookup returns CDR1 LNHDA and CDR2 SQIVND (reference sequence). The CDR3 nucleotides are TGTGCCAGTAGTATGTCGGTGGGCTCGAACGAGCAGTACTTC. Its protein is CASSMSVGSNEQYF.

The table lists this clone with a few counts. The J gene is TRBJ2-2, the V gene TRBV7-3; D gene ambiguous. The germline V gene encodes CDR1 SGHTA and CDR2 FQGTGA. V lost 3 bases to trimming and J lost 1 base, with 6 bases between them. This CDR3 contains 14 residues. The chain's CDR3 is CASSFYRNTGELFF. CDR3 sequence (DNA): TGTGCCAGCAGCTTTTATAGGAACACCGGGGAGCTGTTTTTT.

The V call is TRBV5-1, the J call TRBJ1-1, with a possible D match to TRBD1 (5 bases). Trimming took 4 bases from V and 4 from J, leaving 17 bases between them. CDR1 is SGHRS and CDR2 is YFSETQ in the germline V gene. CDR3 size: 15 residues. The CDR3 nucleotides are TGCGCCAGCAGCCCGAGGGAGGGGTCTGGCACTGAAGCTTTCTTT. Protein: CASSPREGSGTEAFF.

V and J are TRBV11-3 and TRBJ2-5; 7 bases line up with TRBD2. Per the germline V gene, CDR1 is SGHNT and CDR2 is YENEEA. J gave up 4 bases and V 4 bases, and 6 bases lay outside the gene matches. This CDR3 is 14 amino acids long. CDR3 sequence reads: CASSSGGTGETQYF. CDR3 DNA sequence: TGTGCCAGCAGCTCCGGGGGGACGGGAGAGACCCAGTACTTC.

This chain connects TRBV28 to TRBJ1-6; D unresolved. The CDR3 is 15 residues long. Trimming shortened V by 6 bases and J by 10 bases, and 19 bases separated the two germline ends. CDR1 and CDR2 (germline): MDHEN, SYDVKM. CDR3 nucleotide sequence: TGTGCCAGCAGCCCCTCCAGAGGTCTCGGGTCACCCCTCCACTTT. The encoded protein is CASSPSRGLGSPLHF. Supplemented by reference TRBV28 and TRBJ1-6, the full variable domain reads DVKVTQSSRYLVKRTGEKVFLECVQDMDHENMFWYRQDPGLGLRLIYFSYDVKMKEKGDIPEGYSVSREKKERFSLILESASTNQTSMYLCASSPSRGLGSPLHFGNGTRLTVT.

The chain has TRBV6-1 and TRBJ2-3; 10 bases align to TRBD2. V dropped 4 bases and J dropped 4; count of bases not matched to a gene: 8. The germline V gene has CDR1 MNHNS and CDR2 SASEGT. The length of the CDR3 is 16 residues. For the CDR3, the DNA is TGTGCCAGCAGTGCCCTTAGCGGGAGGCTCGCAGATACGCAGTATTTT. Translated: CASSALSGRLADTQYF.

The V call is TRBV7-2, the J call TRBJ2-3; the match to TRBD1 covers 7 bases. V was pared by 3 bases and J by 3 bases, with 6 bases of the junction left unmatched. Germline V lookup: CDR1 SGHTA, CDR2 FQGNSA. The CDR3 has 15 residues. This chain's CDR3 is CASSLTGIWTDTQYF. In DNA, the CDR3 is TGTGCCAGCAGCTTGACAGGGATTTGGACAGATACGCAGTATTTT.

Here the CDR3 reads CASTTLGHNSPLHF. The CDR3 nucleotides read TGTGCCAGCACAACGCTGGGCCATAATTCACCCCTCCACTTT. The V gene is TRBV28, the J gene TRBJ1-6; D not certain. The CDR3 runs 14 residues. Trimming took 7 bases from V and 5 from J, leaving 12 bases between them. Germline CDR1 reads MDHEN; CDR2 reads SYDVKM.

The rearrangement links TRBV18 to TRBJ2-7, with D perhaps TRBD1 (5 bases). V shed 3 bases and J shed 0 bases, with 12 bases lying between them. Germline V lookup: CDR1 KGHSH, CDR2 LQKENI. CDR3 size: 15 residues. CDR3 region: CASSPLDRSSYEQYF. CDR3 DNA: TGTGCCAGCTCACCCTTAGACAGATCCTCCTACGAGCAGTACTTC.

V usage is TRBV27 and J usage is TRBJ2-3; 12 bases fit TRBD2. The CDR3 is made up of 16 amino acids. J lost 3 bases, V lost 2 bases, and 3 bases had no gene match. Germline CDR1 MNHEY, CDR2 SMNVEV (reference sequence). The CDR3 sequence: CASSLLAGGLTDTQYF. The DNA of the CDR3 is TGTGCCAGCAGTTTACTAGCGGGAGGGTTAACAGATACGCAGTATTTT.

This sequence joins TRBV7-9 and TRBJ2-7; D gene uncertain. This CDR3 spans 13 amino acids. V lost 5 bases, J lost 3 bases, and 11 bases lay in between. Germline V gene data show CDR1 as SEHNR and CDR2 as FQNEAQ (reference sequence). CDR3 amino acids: CASSTYTDYEQYF. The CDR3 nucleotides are TGTGCCAGCAGCACCTACACAGACTACGAGCAGTACTTC.

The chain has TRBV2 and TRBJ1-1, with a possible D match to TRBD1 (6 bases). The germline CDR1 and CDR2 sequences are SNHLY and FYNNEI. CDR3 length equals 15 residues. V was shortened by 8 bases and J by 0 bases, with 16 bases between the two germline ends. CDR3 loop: CASYSKQGLNTEAFF. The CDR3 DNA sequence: TGTGCCAGCTACTCTAAACAGGGATTGAACACTGAAGCTTTCTTT. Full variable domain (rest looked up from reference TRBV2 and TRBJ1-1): EPEVTQTPSHQVTQMGQEVILRCVPISNHLYFYWYRQILGQKVEFLVSFYNNEISEKSEIFDDQFSVERPDGSNFTLKIRSTKLEDSAMYFCASYSKQGLNTEAFFGQGTRLTVV.

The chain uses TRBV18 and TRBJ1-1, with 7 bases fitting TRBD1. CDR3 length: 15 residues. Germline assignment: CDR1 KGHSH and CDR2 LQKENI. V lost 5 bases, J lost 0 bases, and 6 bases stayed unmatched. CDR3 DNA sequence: TGTGCCAGCTCAGAGATAACAGGGGTGAACACTGAAGCTTTCTTT. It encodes CASSEITGVNTEAFF.

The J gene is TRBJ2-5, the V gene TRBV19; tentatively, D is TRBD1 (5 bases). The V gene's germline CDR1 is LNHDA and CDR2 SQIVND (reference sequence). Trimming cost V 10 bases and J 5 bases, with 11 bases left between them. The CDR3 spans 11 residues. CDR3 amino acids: CATGQGETQYF. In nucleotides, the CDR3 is TGTGCCACAGGACAAGGCGAGACCCAGTACTTC.

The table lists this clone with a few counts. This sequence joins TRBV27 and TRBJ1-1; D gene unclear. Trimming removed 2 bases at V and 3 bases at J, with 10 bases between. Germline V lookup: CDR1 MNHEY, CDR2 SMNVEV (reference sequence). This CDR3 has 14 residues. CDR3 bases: TGTGCCAGCAGTTTAAACCCACGGGACACTGAAGCTTTCTTT. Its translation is CASSLNPRDTEAFF.

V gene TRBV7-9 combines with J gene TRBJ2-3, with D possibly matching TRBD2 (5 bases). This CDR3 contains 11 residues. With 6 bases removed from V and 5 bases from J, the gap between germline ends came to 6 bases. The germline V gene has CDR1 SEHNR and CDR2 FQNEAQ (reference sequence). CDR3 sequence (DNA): TGTGCCAGCAGTGGAGGAGATACGCAGTATTTT. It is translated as CASSGGDTQYF.

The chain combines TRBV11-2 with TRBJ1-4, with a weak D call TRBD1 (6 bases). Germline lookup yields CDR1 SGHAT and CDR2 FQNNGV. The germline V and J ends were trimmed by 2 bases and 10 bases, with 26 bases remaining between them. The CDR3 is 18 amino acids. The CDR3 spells CASSLSGAVGGGGRKLFF. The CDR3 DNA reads TGTGCCAGCAGCTTATCTGGTGCGGTCGGGGGCGGGGGCAGAAAACTGTTTTTT. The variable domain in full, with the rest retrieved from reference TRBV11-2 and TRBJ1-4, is EAGVAQSPRYKIIEKRQSVAFWCNPISGHATLYWYQQILGQGPKLLIQFQNNGVVDDSQLPKDRFSAERLKGVDSTLKIQPAKLEDSAVYLCASSLSGAVGGGGRKLFFGSGTQLSVL.

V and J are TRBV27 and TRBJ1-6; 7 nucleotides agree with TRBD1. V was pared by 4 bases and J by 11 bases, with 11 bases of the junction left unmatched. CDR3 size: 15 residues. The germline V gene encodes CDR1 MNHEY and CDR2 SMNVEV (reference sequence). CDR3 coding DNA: TGTGCCAGCAGTTCTAACGCAGGGGGACTGACACCCCTCCACTTT. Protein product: CASSSNAGGLTPLHF.

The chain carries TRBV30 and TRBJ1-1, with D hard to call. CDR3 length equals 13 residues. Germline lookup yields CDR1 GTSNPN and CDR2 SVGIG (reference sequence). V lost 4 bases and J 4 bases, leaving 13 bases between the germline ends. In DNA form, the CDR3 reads TGTGCCTGGACCCTCCCCGGTGCCACTGAAGCTTTCTTT. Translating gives CAWTLPGATEAFF.

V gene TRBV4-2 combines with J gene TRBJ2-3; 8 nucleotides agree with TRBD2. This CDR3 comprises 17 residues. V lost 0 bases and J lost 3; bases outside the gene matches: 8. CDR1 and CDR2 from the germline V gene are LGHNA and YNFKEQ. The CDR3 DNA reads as TGTGCCAGCAGCCAAGATCCCCCCGGGAGGGCGACAGATACGCAGTATTTT. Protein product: CASSQDPPGRATDTQYF.

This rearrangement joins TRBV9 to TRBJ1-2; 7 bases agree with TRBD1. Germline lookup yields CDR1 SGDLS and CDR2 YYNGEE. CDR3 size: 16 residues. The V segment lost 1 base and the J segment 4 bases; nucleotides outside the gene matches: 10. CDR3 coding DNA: TGTGCCAGCAGCGTATTTGACAGGGTGGGGGTCTATGGCTACACCTTC. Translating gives CASSVFDRVGVYGYTF.

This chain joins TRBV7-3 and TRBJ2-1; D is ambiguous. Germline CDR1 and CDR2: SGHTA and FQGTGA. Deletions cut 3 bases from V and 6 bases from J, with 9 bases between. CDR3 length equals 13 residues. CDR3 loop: CASSFSVSNEQFF. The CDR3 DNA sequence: TGTGCCAGCAGCTTCTCCGTGAGCAATGAGCAGTTCTTC.

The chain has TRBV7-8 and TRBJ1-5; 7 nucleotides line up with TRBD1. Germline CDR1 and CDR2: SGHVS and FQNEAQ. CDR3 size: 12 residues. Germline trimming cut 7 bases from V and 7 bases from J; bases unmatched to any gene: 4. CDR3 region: CASTQGGQPQHF. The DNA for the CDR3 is TGTGCCAGCACCCAGGGGGGCCAGCCCCAGCATTTT. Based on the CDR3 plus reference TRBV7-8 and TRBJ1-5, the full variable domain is GAGVSQSPRYKVAKRGQDVALRCDPISGHVSLFWYQQALGQGPEFLTYFQNEAQLDKSGLPSDRFFAERPEGSVSTLKIQRTQQEDSAVYLCASTQGGQPQHFGDGTRLSIL.

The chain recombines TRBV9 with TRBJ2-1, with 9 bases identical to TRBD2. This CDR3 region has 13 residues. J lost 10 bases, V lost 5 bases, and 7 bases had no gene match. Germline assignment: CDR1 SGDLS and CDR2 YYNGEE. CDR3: CASSRSGSREQFF. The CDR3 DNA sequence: TGTGCCAGCAGTCGTAGCGGGAGTCGGGAGCAGTTCTTC.

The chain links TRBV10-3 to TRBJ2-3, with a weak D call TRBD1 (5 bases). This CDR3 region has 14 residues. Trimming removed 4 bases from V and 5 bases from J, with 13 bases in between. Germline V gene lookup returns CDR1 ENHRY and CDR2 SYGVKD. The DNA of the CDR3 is TGTGCCATCAGTGTGGGGCAGAATAGAGATACGCAGTATTTT. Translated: CAISVGQNRDTQYF.